This paragraph reports one T cell receptor beta chain. Its antigen is as yet unknown. This sample was included in a study of vaccination and CD4 T cells after COVID-19. This CDR3 comprises 11 residues. V lost 6 bases, J lost 8 bases, and 3 bases stayed unmatched. The germline gives CDR1 DFQATT, CDR2 SNEGSKA (reference sequence). The Oncomine TCR Beta short-read assay sequenced DNA from cultured CD4+ T cells. The authors extracted genomic DNA from cultured CD4+ T cells. In TCRdb, the PCR reads were re-called with MiXCR into one record per CDR3 protein. The sample consists of around 9,000 distinct CDR3 sequences, more than 30% of them appearing once. Noted treatment: approximately 11-day PBMC culture with coronavirus spike peptide pools or control peptides (ViraFEST assay). The unexposed donor provided CD4+ T cells, which were taken before the COVID-19 pandemic (2011-2018).

The sequence was collected from a human donor in good health. Sequenced sample: CD4+ T cells from blood, cultured in vitro. The gene calls are TRBV20-1 and TRBJ1-2; TRBD1 aligns across 10 bases. DNA of the CDR3: TGCAGTGCCGGGACAGGGGTGGGCTACACCTTC. This sequence encodes CSAGTGVGYTF.